The text below deals with one T cell receptor (beta chain). Antigen specificity is unknown. CDR1 and CDR2 (germline): SQVTM, ANQGSEA. Trimming took 4 bases from V and 7 from J, leaving 17 bases between them. CDR3 length: 15 amino acids. The investigators reverse transcribed all of the isolated RNA, so they sequenced expressed TCRB transcripts. Libraries were prepared by immunoSEQ multiplex PCR; TCRdb keeps only in-frame clonotypes and omits some of them. Of hundreds of thousands of clones detected, approximately 14% appear once; the ten largest clones hold under 0.04%. A CD45RO/CCR7/CD25/CD127/CD95/CD27 panel sorted naive, central memory, regulatory and stem cell-like memory CD4+ cells. This entry is derived from a study of beta chain features in type 1 diabetes. Study details: Age and gender were similar between patients and healthy donors, as were cell yields. Study results and limitations: Among all four CD4+ subsets, Type 1 diabetes patients had TCRB CDR3s that were moderately but significantly shorter.

This clonotype originated in a man aged 30 to 39 in good health. This chain joins TRBV29-1 and TRBJ1-6; possible D gene TRBD1, 6 bases. The source material was naive CD4+ T cells from blood. This chain's CDR3 is CSVASGAGVNSPLHF. For the CDR3, the DNA is TGCAGCGTTGCTTCCGGGGCAGGGGTGAATTCACCCCTCCACTTT.